This entry lists 26 T cell receptor beta chains sequenced from one sample in a study of T cell responses to AZD1222 COVID-19 vaccine. The table came from immunoSEQ multiplex PCR; TCRdb's copy has only in-frame clones and leaves some out. The sample yields 100,000 to 140,000 clones, around 90% seen once. The specimen comprised peripheral blood, sampled 28 days after the second AZD1222 dose. The receptors stem from an adult who received the AZD1222 COVID-19 vaccine.

V usage is TRBV3-1 (or the pseudogene TRBV3-2) and J usage is TRBJ2-1; D ambiguous. V lost 1 base and J lost 9, with 10 bases in between. Germline CDR1 reads LGHDT; CDR2 reads YNNKEL (reference sequence). This CDR3 spans 13 amino acids. The CDR3 region has the DNA TGTGCCAGCAGCCAAGGGCTTTGGGGTGAGCAGTTCTTC. Protein product: CASSQGLWGEQFF.

The V call is TRBV5-1, the J call TRBJ2-1, with D possibly TRBD2 on 6 matching bases. The CDR3 spans 16 residues. Trimming cost V 4 bases and J 0 bases, with 14 bases left between them. The germline V gene has CDR1 SGHRS and CDR2 YFSETQ. CDR3 region: CASSQLSGSSYNEQFF. CDR3 DNA: TGCGCCAGCAGCCAACTTAGCGGAAGCTCCTACAATGAGCAGTTCTTC.

This chain links TRBV3-1 (or the pseudogene TRBV3-2) with TRBJ2-7; the match to TRBD1 covers 8 bases. V lost 5 bases, J lost 12 bases, and 6 bases stayed unmatched. Germline V gene data show CDR1 as LGHDT and CDR2 as YNNKEL (reference sequence). This CDR3 comprises 11 residues. For the CDR3, the DNA is TGTGCCAGCAGCTCTCAGGGGGCATGGTACTTC. Protein sequence: CASSSQGAWYF.

This clone is deemed medium-sized. The genes are TRBV13 and TRBJ2-5, with 8 bases aligning to TRBD2. The trim removed 5 bases at V and 7 bases at J, leaving 15 bases unmatched. The CDR3 is 16 amino acids. The V gene's germline CDR1 is PRHDT and CDR2 FYEKMQ (reference sequence). The CDR3 spells CASSPRGGQGPPTQYF. The CDR3 DNA sequence: TGTGCCAGCAGCCCCCGGGGGGGGCAGGGCCCCCCGACCCAGTACTTC.

This chain joins TRBV5-4 and TRBJ2-3, with a weak D call TRBD2 (7 bases). V lost 4 bases and J lost 0, with 21 bases in between. Germline V gene sequence: CDR1 SGHNT, CDR2 YYREEE (reference sequence). The CDR3 is 18 amino acids. The CDR3 protein is CASSLEGGGLLSTDTQYF. The CDR3, as DNA: TGTGCCAGCAGCCTTGAGGGGGGGGGCTTACTTAGCACAGATACGCAGTATTTT.

The chain carries TRBV5-1 and TRBJ1-1, with D unclear. This CDR3 has 14 residues. Between the trimmed V and J ends, which lost 4 bases and 0 bases, there was a span of 10 bases. From germline, CDR1 is SGHRS and CDR2 YFSETQ. The CDR3 region is CASSPDKLNTEAFF. CDR3 bases: TGCGCCAGCAGCCCCGACAAGTTGAACACTGAAGCTTTCTTT.

This sequence joins TRBV10-3 and TRBJ1-2; TRBD1 aligns across 8 bases. The CDR3 covers 11 residues. Germline assignment: CDR1 ENHRY and CDR2 SYGVKD. Unmatched junction bases numbered 3, after V lost 11 bases and J lost 4 bases. The CDR3 here is CAAGQGYGYTF. The CDR3 DNA sequence: TGTGCCGCCGGACAGGGCTATGGCTACACCTTC.

This chain uses TRBV2 with TRBJ1-5; weak D call: TRBD1 (6 bases). Trimming cost V 6 bases and J 6 bases, with 15 bases left between them. There are 14 residues in the CDR3. Germline V gives CDR1 SNHLY, CDR2 FYNNEI. The CDR3 protein is CASSEQGSGQPQHF. The CDR3 DNA sequence: TGTGCCAGCAGCGAACAGGGATCTGGTCAGCCCCAGCATTTT.

The chain links TRBV19 to TRBJ2-7; 14 positions agree with TRBD2. V gave up 6 bases and J gave up 1 base; unmatched junction bases: 14. The CDR3 spans 19 residues. The germline V gene has CDR1 LNHDA and CDR2 SQIVND (reference sequence). This chain's CDR3 is CASSPSGLAGGRRSYEQYF. In DNA form, the CDR3 reads TGTGCCAGTAGCCCTTCAGGACTAGCGGGGGGCCGTAGATCCTACGAGCAGTACTTC.

V gene TRBV6-5 combines with J gene TRBJ1-5; D might be TRBD1 (6 bases). The CDR3 is 15 amino acids. V gave up 6 bases and J gave up 1 base, with 13 bases separating them. In germline, CDR1 is MNHEY, CDR2 SVGAGI. DNA of the CDR3: TGTGCCAGCAGGGTACAGGGTATGAGCAATCAGCCCCAGCATTTT. It is translated as CASRVQGMSNQPQHF.

The chain links TRBV5-4 to TRBJ1-2; 9 positions agree with TRBD1. Germline CDR1 reads SGHNT; CDR2 reads YYREEE (reference sequence). Germline trimming cut 5 bases from V and 2 bases from J; bases unmatched to any gene: 4. The CDR3 spans 14 residues. CDR3 DNA sequence: TGTGCCAGCAGTGACAGGGGGGAAAACTATGGCTACACCTTC. The encoded protein is CASSDRGENYGYTF. Full variable domain (outside the CDR3, taken from reference TRBV5-4 and TRBJ1-2): ETGVTQSPTHLIKTRGQQVTLRCSSQSGHNTVSWYQQALGQGPQFIFQYYREEENGRGNFPPRFSGLQFPNYSSELNVNALELDDSALYLCASSDRGENYGYTFGSGTRLTVV.

This chain links TRBV5-1 with TRBJ1-1; D may be TRBD1 (5 bases). The CDR3 consists of 15 residues. Trimming shortened V by 3 bases and J by 4 bases, and 16 bases separated the two germline ends. CDR1 SGHRS and CDR2 YFSETQ come from the germline V gene. This chain's CDR3 is CASSSRGPTSTEAFF. CDR3 coding DNA: TGCGCCAGCAGCTCTCGGGGACCGACGAGCACTGAAGCTTTCTTT.

The CDR3 DNA sequence: TGTGCCAGCAGCCCGCCGGGACAGAGGGCCGGGGAGCTGTTTTTT. Translation gives CASSPPGQRAGELFF. The chain employs TRBV7-2 and TRBJ2-2; 7 nucleotides agree with TRBD1. V lost 5 bases and J lost 6; bases outside the gene matches: 9. Germline V CDR1 and CDR2: SGHTA, FQGNSA. This CDR3 region has 15 residues.

The chain employs TRBV15 and TRBJ2-4, with 14 bases that match TRBD2. Germline loops: CDR1 LNHNV, CDR2 YYDKDF (reference sequence). CDR3 length: 16 residues. V shed 1 base and J 9 bases; nucleotides not matched to a gene: 5. Written as DNA, the CDR3 is TGTGCCACCAGCAGAGGACTAGCGGGAGGGCTAGGCATTCAGTACTTC. Amino acid sequence: CATSRGLAGGLGIQYF.

V gene TRBV7-9 combines with J gene TRBJ1-1, with 8 bases matching TRBD1. The CDR3 runs 16 residues. Germline CDR1 SEHNR, CDR2 FQNEAQ (reference sequence). J was trimmed by 1 base and V by 4 bases; bases with no gene match: 8. The CDR3 coding sequence is TGTGCCAGCAGCTCCGACCAAGGACAGGGGAACACTGAAGCTTTCTTT. Protein sequence: CASSSDQGQGNTEAFF.

The chain combines TRBV4-1 with TRBJ2-7; 7 nucleotides match TRBD1. Germline values: CDR1 MGHRA, CDR2 YSYEKL. V was pared by 6 bases and J by 4 bases, with 12 bases of the junction left unmatched. The CDR3 is made up of 15 amino acids. The CDR3 sequence: CASRQPRDSHYEQYF. Written as DNA, the CDR3 is TGCGCCAGCAGGCAACCCCGGGACAGTCATTACGAGCAGTACTTC.

The V and J genes are TRBV5-4 and TRBJ2-7; D is perhaps TRBD1 (5 bases). The germline gives CDR1 SGHNT, CDR2 YYREEE (reference sequence). The ends were cut back, 4 bases at V and 7 bases at J, with 12 bases in the middle. The length of the CDR3 is 12 residues. The CDR3 DNA follows: TGTGCCAGCAGCCTAACGACAGCAGAGCAGTACTTC. Amino acid sequence: CASSLTTAEQYF.

This sequence joins TRBV7-2 and TRBJ2-5; 7 bases map to TRBD1. Per germline, CDR1 SGHTA and CDR2 FQGNSA. V was pared by 4 bases and J by 4 bases, with 6 bases of the junction left unmatched. The CDR3 is 14 amino acids. The CDR3 nucleotides read TGTGCCAGCAGCTCGTACAGGGGTGGAGAGACCCAGTACTTC. Its translation is CASSSYRGGETQYF. The full variable domain, rest sourced from reference TRBV7-2 and TRBJ2-5, is GAGVSQSPSNKVTEKGKDVELRCDPISGHTALYWYRQSLGQGLEFLIYFQGNSAPDKSGLPSDRFSAERTGGSVSTLTIQRTQQEDSAVYLCASSSYRGGETQYFGPGTRLLVL.

The chain is built from TRBV5-1 and TRBJ1-4; 7 nucleotides agree with TRBD1. V shed 4 bases, J shed 8 bases, and the junction held 2 bases outside the gene matches. The CDR3 sequence is 12 residues long. Germline V gene data show CDR1 as SGHRS and CDR2 as YFSETQ. The CDR3 coding sequence is TGCGCCAGCAGCCCGGACAGGGAAAAACTGTTTTTT. This translates into CASSPDREKLFF. The whole variable domain, remainder taken from reference TRBV5-1 and TRBJ1-4, is KAGVTQTPRYLIKTRGQQVTLSCSPISGHRSVSWYQQTPGQGLQFLFEYFSETQRNKGNFPGRFSGRQFSNSRSEMNVSTLELGDSALYLCASSPDREKLFFGSGTQLSVL.

J is TRBJ2-3 and V is TRBV14; D is unresolved. This CDR3 is 13 amino acids long. The germline gives CDR1 SGHDN, CDR2 FVKESK. Between the trimmed V and J ends, which lost 1 base and 3 bases, there was a span of 5 bases. This CDR3 is CASSQVATDTQYF. In nucleotides, the CDR3 is TGTGCCAGCAGCCAAGTGGCGACAGATACGCAGTATTTT.

This clone has only one observation. J is TRBJ1-5 and V is TRBV6-4; D remains unclear. The CDR3 length is 14 residues. The germline V gene encodes CDR1 MRHNA and CDR2 SNTAGT. Trimming shortened V by 5 bases and J by 5 bases, and 13 bases separated the two germline ends. CDR3 in DNA: TGTGCCAGCAGTTCCTCCCCGGGGTATCAGCCCCAGCATTTT. Its translation is CASSSSPGYQPQHF.

V usage is TRBV23-1 and J usage is TRBJ1-5, with D unresolved. TRBV23-1 qualifies as an ORF whose function is uncertain. This CDR3 spans 12 amino acids. V was pared by 7 bases and J by 6 bases, with 10 bases between. The CDR3 bases are TGCGCCAGCACCCCCCGTCGTCAGCCCCAGCATTTT. This sequence encodes CASTPRRQPQHF.

The V and J genes are TRBV19 and TRBJ1-5; 9 bases fit TRBD1. Germline V gives CDR1 LNHDA, CDR2 SQIVND (reference sequence). Unmatched junction bases numbered 5, after V lost 3 bases and J lost 2 bases. The CDR3 loop spans 16 amino acids. The CDR3 DNA sequence: TGTGCCAGTAGTATGATTGACAGGGGGGGCAATCAGCCCCAGCATTTT. Its protein is CASSMIDRGGNQPQHF. Full variable domain (rest looked up from reference TRBV19 and TRBJ1-5): DGGITQSPKYLFRKEGQNVTLSCEQNLNHDAMYWYRQDPGQGLRLIYYSQIVNDFQKGDIAEGYSVSREKKESFPLTVTSAQKNPTAFYLCASSMIDRGGNQPQHFGDGTRLSIL.

The sample holds one count of this clone. The chain couples TRBV12-3 or TRBV12-4 to TRBJ2-7; D is possibly TRBD1 (6 bases). CDR3 length: 12 amino acids. Trimming shortened V by 4 bases and J by 4 bases, and 8 bases separated the two germline ends. CDR3 nucleotides: TGTGCCAGCAGTTCGGACAGATACGAGCAGTACTTC. It yields the protein CASSSDRYEQYF.

This clone appeared a single time. The V gene is TRBV6-2 or TRBV6-3, the J gene TRBJ1-5, with TRBD1 matching over 7 bases. Losses at the gene ends were 6 bases for V and 9 bases for J; bases not matched to a gene: 5. Germline assignment: CDR1 MNHEY and CDR2 SVGEGT. The CDR3 is 12 residues long. CDR3 in amino acids: CASSRGRGPQHF. The CDR3 DNA reads as TGTGCCAGCAGCAGGGGGAGAGGGCCCCAGCATTTT.

This clone has only one observation. The chain uses TRBV5-5 and TRBJ2-1; TRBD2 matches at 10 bases. CDR3 length equals 17 residues. Per the germline V gene, CDR1 is SGHKS and CDR2 is YYEKEE (reference sequence). V shed 4 bases and J 6 bases; nucleotides not matched to a gene: 13. The CDR3 here is CASSDTDLAGVRNEQFF. CDR3 in DNA: TGTGCCAGCAGCGACACCGATCTAGCGGGAGTTCGCAATGAGCAGTTCTTC. The whole variable domain, filled in from reference TRBV5-5 and TRBJ2-1, reads DAGVTQSPTHLIKTRGQQVTLRCSPISGHKSVSWYQQVLGQGPQFIFQYYEKEERGRGNFPDRFSARQFPNYSSELNVNALLLGDSALYLCASSDTDLAGVRNEQFFGPGTRLTVL.